This TCR beta chain was observed in a study of T cell changes during pregnancy in multiple sclerosis. The V end was cut by 5 bases, the J end by 6 bases, with 13 bases between. CDR1 and CDR2 (germline): SGHTA, FQGTGA. The CDR3 length is 13 residues. Assay: immunoSEQ multiplex PCR; the TCRdb copy retains only in-frame clones and omits some. In the table there are 79,000 or so clones, around 90% of which are singletons. The chain carries TRBV7-3 and TRBJ1-1, with D perhaps matching TRBD1 (6 bases). Material: peripheral blood, obtained in the first trimester of pregnancy. The receptor comes from a female donor in good health, enrolled as a control in a pregnancy study. The CDR3 is CASSLTGWAEAFF. The CDR3 DNA reads as TGTGCCAGCAGCCTTACAGGGTGGGCTGAAGCTTTCTTT.